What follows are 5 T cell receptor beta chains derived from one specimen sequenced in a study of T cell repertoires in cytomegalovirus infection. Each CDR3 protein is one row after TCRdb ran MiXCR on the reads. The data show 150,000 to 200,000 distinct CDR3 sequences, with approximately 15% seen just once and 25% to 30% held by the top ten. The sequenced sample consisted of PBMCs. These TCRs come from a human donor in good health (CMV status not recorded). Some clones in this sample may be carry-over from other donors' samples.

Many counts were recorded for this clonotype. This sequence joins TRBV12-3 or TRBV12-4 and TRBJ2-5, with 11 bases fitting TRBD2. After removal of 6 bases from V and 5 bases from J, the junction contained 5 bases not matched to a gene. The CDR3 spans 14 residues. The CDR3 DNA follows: TGTGCCAGCAGCCCCACTAGCGGGAGTGAGACCCAGTACTTC. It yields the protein CASSPTSGSETQYF.

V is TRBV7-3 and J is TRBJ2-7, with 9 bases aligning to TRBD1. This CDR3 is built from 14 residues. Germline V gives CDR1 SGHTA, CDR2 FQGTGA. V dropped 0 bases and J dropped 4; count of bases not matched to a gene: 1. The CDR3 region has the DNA TGTGCCAGCAGCTTAACGGGGACAGGGTACGAGCAGTACTTC. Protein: CASSLTGTGYEQYF.

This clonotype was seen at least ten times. CDR3 DNA sequence: TGTGCCAGCAGCTTCGGGACTAATAATGAGCAGTTCTTC. Encoded protein: CASSFGTNNEQFF. The chain carries TRBV7-6 and TRBJ2-1; TRBD2 agrees at 7 bases. Germline trimming cut 3 bases from V and 7 bases from J; bases unmatched to any gene: 3. CDR1 and CDR2 from the germline V gene are SGHVS and FNYEAQ. The CDR3 totals 13 residues.

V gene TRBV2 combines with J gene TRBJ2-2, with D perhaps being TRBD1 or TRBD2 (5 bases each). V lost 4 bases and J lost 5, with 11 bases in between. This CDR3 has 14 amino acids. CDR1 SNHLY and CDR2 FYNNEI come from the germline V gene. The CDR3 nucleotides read TGTGCCAGCAGTGCCGGGGCAGCTACCGGGGAGCTGTTTTTT. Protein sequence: CASSAGAATGELFF.

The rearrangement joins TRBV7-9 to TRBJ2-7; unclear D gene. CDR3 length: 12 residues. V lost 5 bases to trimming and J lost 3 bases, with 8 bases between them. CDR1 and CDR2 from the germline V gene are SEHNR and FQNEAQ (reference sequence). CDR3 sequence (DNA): TGTGCCAGCAGCGTCTCTGGCTACGAGCAGTACTTC. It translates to CASSVSGYEQYF.